Here is one T cell receptor beta chain with its context. The antigen is unknown. Sequenced by immunoSEQ multiplex PCR; TCRdb stores in-frame clones only, minus some. There are about 79,000 clones in the sample; around 84% occur only once, and 22% lies in the top ten. The source of the sample is a study of T cell responses to AZD1222 COVID-19 vaccine. General study results and limits: Rises in breadth and depth of Spike-specific TCRs came after two AZD1222 doses. There were repertoire samples only from the period after the peak T cell response. At baseline, just a handful of AZD1222 recipients tested seropositive. The donor group comprised mostly white British people and more females; the analysis possibly underestimated clonal diversity.

The starting material was peripheral blood, obtained on day 0 of AZD1222 vaccination. This clonotype was obtained from an adult in good health.

The CDR3 DNA sequence: TGCGCCAGCAGCGCAGGGACAGGGGGCTCCGGGGAGCTGTTTTTT. Translation: CASSAGTGGSGELFF. The chain links TRBV5-1 to TRBJ2-2, with 12 nucleotides matching TRBD1. In germline, CDR1 is SGHRS, CDR2 YFSETQ. After removal of 4 bases from V and 6 bases from J, the junction contained 4 bases not matched to a gene. The length of the CDR3 is 15 residues.